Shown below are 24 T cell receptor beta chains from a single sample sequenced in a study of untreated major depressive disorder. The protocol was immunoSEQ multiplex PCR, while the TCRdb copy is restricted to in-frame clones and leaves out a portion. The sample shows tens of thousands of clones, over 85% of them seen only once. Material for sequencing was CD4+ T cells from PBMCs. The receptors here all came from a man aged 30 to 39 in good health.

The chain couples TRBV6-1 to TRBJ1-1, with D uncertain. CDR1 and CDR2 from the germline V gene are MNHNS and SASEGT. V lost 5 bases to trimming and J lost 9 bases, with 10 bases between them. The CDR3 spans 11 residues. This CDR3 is CASSLALQAFF. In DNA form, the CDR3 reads TGTGCCAGCAGTTTGGCTCTCCAAGCTTTCTTT.

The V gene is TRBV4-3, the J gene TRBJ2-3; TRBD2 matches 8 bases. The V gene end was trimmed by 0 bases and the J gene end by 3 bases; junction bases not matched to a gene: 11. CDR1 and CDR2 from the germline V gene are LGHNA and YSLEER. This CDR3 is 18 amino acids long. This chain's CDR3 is CASSQDSWKRELTDTQYF. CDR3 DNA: TGCGCCAGCAGCCAAGATAGCTGGAAGCGGGAGTTGACAGATACGCAGTATTTT.

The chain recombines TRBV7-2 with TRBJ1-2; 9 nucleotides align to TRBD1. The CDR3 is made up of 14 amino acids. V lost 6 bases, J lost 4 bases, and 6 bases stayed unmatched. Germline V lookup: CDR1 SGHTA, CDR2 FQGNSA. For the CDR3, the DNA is TGTGCCAGCAGGGGGACGGACAGGGGCTATGGCTACACCTTC. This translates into CASRGTDRGYGYTF.

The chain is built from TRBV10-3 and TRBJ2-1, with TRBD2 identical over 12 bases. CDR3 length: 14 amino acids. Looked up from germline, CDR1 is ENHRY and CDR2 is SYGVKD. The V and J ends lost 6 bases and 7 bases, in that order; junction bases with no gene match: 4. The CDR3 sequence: CAISRLAGANEQFF. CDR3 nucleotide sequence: TGTGCCATCAGCCGACTAGCGGGAGCGAATGAGCAGTTCTTC.

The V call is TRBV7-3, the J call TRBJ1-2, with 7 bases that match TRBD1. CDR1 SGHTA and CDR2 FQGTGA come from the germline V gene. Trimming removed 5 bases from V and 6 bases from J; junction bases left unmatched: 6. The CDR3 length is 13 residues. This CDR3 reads CASSPSGTDGYTF. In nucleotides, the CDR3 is TGTGCCAGCAGCCCTTCCGGGACAGATGGCTACACCTTC.

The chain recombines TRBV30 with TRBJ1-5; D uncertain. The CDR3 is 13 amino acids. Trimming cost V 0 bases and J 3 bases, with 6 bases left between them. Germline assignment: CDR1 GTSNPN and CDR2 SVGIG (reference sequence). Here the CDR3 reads CAWSVTDNQPQHF. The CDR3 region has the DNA TGTGCCTGGAGTGTAACAGACAATCAGCCCCAGCATTTT.

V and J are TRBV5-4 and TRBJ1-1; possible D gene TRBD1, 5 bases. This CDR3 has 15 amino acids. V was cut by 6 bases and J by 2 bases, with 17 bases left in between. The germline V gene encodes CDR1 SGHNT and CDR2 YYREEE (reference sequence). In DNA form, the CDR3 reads TGTGCCAGCACCCTTCAGGGATATCCCAACACTGAAGCTTTCTTT. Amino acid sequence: CASTLQGYPNTEAFF.

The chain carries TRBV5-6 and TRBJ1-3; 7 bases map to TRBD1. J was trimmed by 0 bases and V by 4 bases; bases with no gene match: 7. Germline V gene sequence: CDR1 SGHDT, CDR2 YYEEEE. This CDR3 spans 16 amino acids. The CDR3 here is CASSNPDRFSGNTIYF. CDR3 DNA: TGTGCCAGCAGCAACCCGGACAGGTTCTCTGGAAACACCATATATTTT.

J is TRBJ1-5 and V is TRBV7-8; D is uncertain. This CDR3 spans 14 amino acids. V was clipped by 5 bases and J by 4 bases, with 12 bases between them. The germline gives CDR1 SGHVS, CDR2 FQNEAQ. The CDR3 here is CASSQDERNQPQHF. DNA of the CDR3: TGTGCCAGCAGCCAAGATGAGAGAAATCAGCCCCAGCATTTT. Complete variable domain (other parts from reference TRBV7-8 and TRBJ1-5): GAGVSQSPRYKVAKRGQDVALRCDPISGHVSLFWYQQALGQGPEFLTYFQNEAQLDKSGLPSDRFFAERPEGSVSTLKIQRTQQEDSAVYLCASSQDERNQPQHFGDGTRLSIL.

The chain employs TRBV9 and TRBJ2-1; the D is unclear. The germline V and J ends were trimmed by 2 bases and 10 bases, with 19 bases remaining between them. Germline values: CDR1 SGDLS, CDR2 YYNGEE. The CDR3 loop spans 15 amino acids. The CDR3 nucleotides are TGTGCCAGCAGCGTTTTATCCCCTGGGTTGGGGGAGCAGTTCTTC. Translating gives CASSVLSPGLGEQFF.

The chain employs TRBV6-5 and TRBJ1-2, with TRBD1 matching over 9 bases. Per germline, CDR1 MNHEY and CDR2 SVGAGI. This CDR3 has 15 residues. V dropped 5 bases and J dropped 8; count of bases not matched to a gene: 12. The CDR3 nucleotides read TGTGCCAGCAGTGTCCCGGGACAGGGTCCCGGGGGCTACACCTTC. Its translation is CASSVPGQGPGGYTF.

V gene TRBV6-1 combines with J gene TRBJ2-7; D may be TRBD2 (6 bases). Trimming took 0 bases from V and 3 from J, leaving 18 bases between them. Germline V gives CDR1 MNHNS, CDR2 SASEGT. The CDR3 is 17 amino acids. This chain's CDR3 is CASSEAVALGGFYEQYF. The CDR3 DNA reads TGTGCCAGCAGTGAAGCGGTTGCTTTGGGGGGTTTCTACGAGCAGTACTTC.

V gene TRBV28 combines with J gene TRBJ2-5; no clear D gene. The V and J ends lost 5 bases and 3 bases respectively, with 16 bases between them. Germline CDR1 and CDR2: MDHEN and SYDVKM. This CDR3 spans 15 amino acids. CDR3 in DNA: TGTGCCAGCAGTCCCTCCGGGCCTCGGGAAGAGACCCAGTACTTC. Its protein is CASSPSGPREETQYF.

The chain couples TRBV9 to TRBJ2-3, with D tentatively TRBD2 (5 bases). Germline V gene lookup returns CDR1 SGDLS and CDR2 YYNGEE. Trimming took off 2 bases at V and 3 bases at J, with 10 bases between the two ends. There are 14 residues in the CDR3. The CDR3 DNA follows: TGTGCCAGCAGCGTTACTAGTAAAACAGATACGCAGTATTTT. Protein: CASSVTSKTDTQYF.

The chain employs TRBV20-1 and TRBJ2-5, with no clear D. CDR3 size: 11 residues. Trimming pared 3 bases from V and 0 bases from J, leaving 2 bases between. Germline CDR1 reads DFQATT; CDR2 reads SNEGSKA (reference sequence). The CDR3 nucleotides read TGCAGTGCTAGCGACCAAGAGACCCAGTACTTC. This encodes CSASDQETQYF.

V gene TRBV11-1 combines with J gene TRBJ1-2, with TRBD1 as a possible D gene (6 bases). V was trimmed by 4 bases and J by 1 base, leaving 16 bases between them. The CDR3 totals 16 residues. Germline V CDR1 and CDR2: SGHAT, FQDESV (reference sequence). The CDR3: CASSSSPGASNYGYTF. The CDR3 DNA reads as TGTGCCAGCAGCTCCTCCCCGGGGGCTAGTAACTATGGCTACACCTTC.

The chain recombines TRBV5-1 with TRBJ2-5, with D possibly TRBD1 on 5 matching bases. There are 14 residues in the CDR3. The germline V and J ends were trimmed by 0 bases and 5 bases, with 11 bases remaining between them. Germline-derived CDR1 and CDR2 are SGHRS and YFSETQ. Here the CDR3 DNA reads TGCGCCAGCAGCTTGGAACAGGTCAGGGAGACCCAGTACTTC. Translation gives CASSLEQVRETQYF. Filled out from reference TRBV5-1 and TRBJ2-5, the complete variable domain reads KAGVTQTPRYLIKTRGQQVTLSCSPISGHRSVSWYQQTPGQGLQFLFEYFSETQRNKGNFPGRFSGRQFSNSRSEMNVSTLELGDSALYLCASSLEQVRETQYFGPGTRLLVL.

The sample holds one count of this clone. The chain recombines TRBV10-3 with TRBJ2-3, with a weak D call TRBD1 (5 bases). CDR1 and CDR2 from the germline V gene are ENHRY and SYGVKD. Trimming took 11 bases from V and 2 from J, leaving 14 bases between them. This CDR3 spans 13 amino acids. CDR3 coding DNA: TGTGCCGTCTTAGGGGAAAACACAGATACGCAGTATTTT. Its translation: CAVLGENTDTQYF.

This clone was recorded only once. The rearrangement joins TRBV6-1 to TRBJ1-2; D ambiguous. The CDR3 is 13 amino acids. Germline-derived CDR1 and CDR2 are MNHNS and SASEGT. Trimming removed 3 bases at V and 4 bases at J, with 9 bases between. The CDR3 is CASSDRPSYGYTF. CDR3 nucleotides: TGTGCCAGCAGTGACAGGCCCAGCTATGGCTACACCTTC.

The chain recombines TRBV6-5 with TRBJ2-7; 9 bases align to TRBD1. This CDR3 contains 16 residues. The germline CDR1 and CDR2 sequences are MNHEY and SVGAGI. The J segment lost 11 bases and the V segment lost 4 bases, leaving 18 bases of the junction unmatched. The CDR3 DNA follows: TGTGCCAGCAGTTCGCGGCGAAGGGACAGGGCAAGTAAAGAGTACTTC. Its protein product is CASSSRRRDRASKEYF.

The CDR3 DNA sequence: TGTGCCTCCGGGGGGCTAGCGGGAGGGAGCGAGCAGTTCTTC. Protein: CASGGLAGGSEQFF. The gene calls are TRBV2 and TRBJ2-1; 12 nucleotides agree with TRBD2. V dropped 11 bases and J dropped 10; count of bases not matched to a gene: 12. The CDR3 is 14 residues long. Germline CDR1 reads SNHLY; CDR2 reads FYNNEI.

The CDR3 sequence is CASSRLAGVGETQYF. The CDR3 nucleotides are TGTGCCAGCAGCCGACTAGCGGGAGTTGGGGAGACCCAGTACTTC. This chain connects TRBV11-1 to TRBJ2-5; 12 bases are a match to TRBD2. Germline values: CDR1 SGHAT, CDR2 FQDESV (reference sequence). Unmatched junction bases numbered 6, after V lost 5 bases and J lost 5 bases. The CDR3 has 15 residues.

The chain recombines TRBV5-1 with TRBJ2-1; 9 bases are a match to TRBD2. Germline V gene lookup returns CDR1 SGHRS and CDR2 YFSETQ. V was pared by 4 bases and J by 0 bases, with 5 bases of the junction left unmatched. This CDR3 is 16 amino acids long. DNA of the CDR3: TGCGCCAGCAGCCCAATAGCGGGAGCCTCCTACAATGAGCAGTTCTTC. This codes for CASSPIAGASYNEQFF.

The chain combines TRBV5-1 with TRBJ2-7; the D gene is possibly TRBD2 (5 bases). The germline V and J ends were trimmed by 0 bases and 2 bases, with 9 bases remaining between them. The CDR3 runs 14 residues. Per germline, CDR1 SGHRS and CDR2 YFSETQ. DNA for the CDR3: TGCGCCAGCAGCTTGGAGGGAGTTACCTACGAGCAGTACTTC. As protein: CASSLEGVTYEQYF.